The present TCR beta chain was sequenced within a study of shared clonotypes between healthy human individuals (TCRdb year 2020). At the level of the whole study: The cohort included three men and a couple of women between 18 and 49 years of age. For each donor, CD4 naive and CD4 memory were each run on three plates, CD8 naive on two plates, and CD8 memory on one plate. Blood TCR repertoires of several healthy adults were deeply sequenced to estimate repertoire size and the extent of clonotype sharing between individuals. To increase sequencing depth and limit assay-specific biases, different laboratories used diverse techniques to prepare libraries and sequence TCR repertoires. Leukapheresis yielded between about 0.85 and 9 billion PBMCs per donor.

TCR CDR3 regions were amplified from genomic DNA by multiplex PCR using the deep immunoSEQ assay. For each cell subset, the extracted genomic DNA was distributed evenly across all wells of several immunoSEQ 96-well plates, and each plate served as one replicate. For sorted subsets, each replicate PCR was loaded with 200 ng genomic DNA, equivalent to 30,000 or so T cell genomes. The purified libraries were quantified using a Qubit 3.0 fluorometer, sized with a Bioanalyzer 2100, and then quantified again using the KAPA Library Quantification kit. A separate single-read 150-cycle Illumina NextSeq 550 flow cell was used to sequence each immunoSEQ 96-well plate. In the original analysis: Because the immunoSEQ output included only junctional sequences and no quality scores, the filtering could not be the same as the filtering used for full-length reads. To assign V/J genes and CDR3, sequences were annotated using PyIR, a Python wrapper for IgBLAST v1.9, with IMGT germline references. Reads were removed for weak V/J assignments (E-value above 1e-6), missing CDR3, stop codons, out-of-frame junctions, or ambiguous translated residues. V3J clonotypes were defined as sequences sharing the same inferred V gene, J gene, and CDR3 amino acid sequence. The percentage overlap between two repertoires was calculated by dividing the number of shared unique clonotypes by the size of the smaller repertoire. Three approaches were used to assess repertoire richness: RTK rarefaction, the Chao1 estimator, and Recon v2.1 estimates of unobserved clonotypes. Generation probabilities were computed with OLGA for all TCRbeta clonotypes obtained by the gDNA method from four donors. TCRdb re-hosts the immuneACCESS table, in-frame sequences only. Its copies lack some clones; in the studies checked, an unresolved V gene accounts for under half of them, and the cause for the rest is not known. The V and J calls and clone size are taken from that table; D and trimming were inferred from the DNA. Recorded for this sample are 1.6 million or so clones; roughly 95% of them occurred a single time. The ten largest clonotypes hold roughly 1.2% of the sample.

Turning to this clone: This receptor's antigen is unknown. Per-nucleotide qualities are absent, and no much larger clonotype sits a single base away.

Deletion took 1 base off V and 4 bases off J, with a span of 7 bases between the germline ends. Including cysteine and phenylalanine, the CDR3 has 13 amino acids. The sequence is cut down to CDR3 DNA, 39 bases in frame from base 1. Taken from the germline V gene, the CDR1 and CDR2 loops are SGHRS and YFSETQ. On the study overall, not on this receptor specifically: Only blood was sampled, and tissue TCR repertoires likely differ from those in blood. Naive subsets generally had larger estimated clonotype richness than memory subsets. Across a few donors, roughly 5.1% of naive CD4, around 3.3% of naive CD8, under 2.5% of memory CD4, and approximately 0.4% of memory CD8 clonotypes were shared. Pairwise subsampling indicated that sequencing depth was expected to affect the degree of clonotype sharing among donors. Clonotypes shared by all four sorted-subset donors showed higher generation probabilities than non-shared clonotypes. Even with the large sequencing depth, rarefaction of the sorted-subset datasets indicated that sequencing was incomplete. The genetic and exposure-history diversity represented was limited by the small number of donors.

The donors were healthy, HIV-negative adults who had no recently reported acute infections or vaccinations. Every donor was a Caucasian adult residing in Nashville, Tennessee, USA. CD4+ T cells were enriched by magnetic negative selection, after which naive cells were positively selected on CD45RA and the negative fraction was taken as the memory subset. Blood was collected by leukapheresis, and PBMCs were isolated by Ficoll-Histopaque density gradient centrifugation and then cryopreserved in liquid nitrogen vapor phase. Analytical flow cytometry was used to check the purity and quantity of every magnetically sorted T cell population. Genomic DNA was isolated from every sorted fraction and measured by UV absorbance on a Nanodrop 2000c.

The source is a man in his thirties or forties in good health. Rearrangement joined TRBV5-1 to TRBJ2-3; the D region may be TRBD1 or TRBD2, each matching 5 bases equally. The sample was naive CD4+ T cells sorted from blood. Taken with the paper, the label for cell subset or site translates to: CD45RA+ positively selected. The sequence in DNA is TGCGCCAGCAGCTTGCTGGGGGCAGATACGCAGTATTTT. This sequence encodes CASSLLGADTQYF.